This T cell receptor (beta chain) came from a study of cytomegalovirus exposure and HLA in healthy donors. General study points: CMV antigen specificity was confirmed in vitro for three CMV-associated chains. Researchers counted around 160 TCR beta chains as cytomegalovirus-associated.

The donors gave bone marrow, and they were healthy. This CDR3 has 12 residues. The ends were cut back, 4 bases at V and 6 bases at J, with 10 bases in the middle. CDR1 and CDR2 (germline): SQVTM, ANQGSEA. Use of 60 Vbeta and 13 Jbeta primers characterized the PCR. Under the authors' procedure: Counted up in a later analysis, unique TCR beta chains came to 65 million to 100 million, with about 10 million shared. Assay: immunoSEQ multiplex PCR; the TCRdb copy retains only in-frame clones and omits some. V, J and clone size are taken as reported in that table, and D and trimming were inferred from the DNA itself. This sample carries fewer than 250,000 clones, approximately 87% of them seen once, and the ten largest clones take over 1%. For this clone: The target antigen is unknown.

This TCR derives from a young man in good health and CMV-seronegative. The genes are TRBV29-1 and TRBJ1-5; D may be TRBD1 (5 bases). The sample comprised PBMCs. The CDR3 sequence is CSVGGGGQPQHF. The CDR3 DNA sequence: TGCAGCGTTGGGGGCGGGGGTCAGCCCCAGCATTTT.